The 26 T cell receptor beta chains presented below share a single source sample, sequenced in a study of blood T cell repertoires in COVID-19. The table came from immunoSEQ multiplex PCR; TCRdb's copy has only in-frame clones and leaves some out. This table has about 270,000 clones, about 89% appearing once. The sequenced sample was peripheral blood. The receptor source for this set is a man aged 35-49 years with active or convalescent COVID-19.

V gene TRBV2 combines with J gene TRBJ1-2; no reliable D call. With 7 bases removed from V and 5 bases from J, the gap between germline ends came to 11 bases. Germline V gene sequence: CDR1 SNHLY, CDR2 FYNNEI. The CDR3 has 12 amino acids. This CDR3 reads CASIAQEYGYTF. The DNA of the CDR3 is TGTGCCAGCATTGCGCAGGAATATGGCTACACCTTC. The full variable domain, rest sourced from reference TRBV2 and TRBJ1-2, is EPEVTQTPSHQVTQMGQEVILRCVPISNHLYFYWYRQILGQKVEFLVSFYNNEISEKSEIFDDQFSVERPDGSNFTLKIRSTKLEDSAMYFCASIAQEYGYTFGSGTRLTVV.

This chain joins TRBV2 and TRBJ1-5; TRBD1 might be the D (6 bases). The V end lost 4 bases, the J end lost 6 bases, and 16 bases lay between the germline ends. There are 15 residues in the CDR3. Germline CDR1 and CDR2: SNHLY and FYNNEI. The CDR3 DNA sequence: TGTGCCAGCAGTGTCAACGGGCAGGGGATTCAGCCCCAGCATTTT. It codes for CASSVNGQGIQPQHF.

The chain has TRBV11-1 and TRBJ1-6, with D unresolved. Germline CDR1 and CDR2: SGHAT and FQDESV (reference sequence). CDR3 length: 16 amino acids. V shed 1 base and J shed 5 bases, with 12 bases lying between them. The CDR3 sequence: CASSLDAGVDNSPLHF. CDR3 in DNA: TGTGCCAGCAGCTTAGACGCCGGGGTGGATAATTCACCCCTCCACTTT.

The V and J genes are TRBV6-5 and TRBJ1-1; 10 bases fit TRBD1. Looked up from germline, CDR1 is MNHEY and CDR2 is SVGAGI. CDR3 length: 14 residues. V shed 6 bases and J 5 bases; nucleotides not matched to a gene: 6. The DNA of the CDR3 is TGTGCCAGCAGAGCGGACAGGGGGAATACTGAAGCTTTCTTT. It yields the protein CASRADRGNTEAFF.

CDR3 residues: CASSYSRQVNQPQHF. The CDR3 bases are TGTGCCAGCAGTTACTCGAGACAAGTCAATCAGCCCCAGCATTTT. This chain uses TRBV6-5 with TRBJ1-5; D is ambiguous. With 0 bases removed from V and 3 bases from J, the gap between germline ends came to 9 bases. This CDR3 has 15 residues. Germline V CDR1 and CDR2: MNHEY, SVGAGI.

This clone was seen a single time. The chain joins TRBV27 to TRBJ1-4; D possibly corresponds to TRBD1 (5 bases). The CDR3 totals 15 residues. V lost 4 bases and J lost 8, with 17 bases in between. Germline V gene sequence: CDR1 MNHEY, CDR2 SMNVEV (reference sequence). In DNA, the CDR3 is TGTGCCAGCAGTTCCGGACACCGGGCAGGGGAAAAACTGTTTTTT. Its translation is CASSSGHRAGEKLFF.

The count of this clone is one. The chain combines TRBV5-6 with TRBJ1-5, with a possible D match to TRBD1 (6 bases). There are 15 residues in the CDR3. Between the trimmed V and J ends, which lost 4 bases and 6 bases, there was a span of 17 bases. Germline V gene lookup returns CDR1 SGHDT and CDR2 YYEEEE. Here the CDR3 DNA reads TGTGCCAGCAGCCAAAGATTACAGGGTTCTCAGCCCCAGCATTTT. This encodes CASSQRLQGSQPQHF.

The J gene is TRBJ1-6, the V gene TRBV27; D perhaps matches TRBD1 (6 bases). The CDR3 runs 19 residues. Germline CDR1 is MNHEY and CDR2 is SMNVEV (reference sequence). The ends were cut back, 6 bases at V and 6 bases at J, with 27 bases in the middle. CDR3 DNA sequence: TGTGCCAGCAGGCGCCGGGCAGGGGTTGTCGCGGACTTTAATTCACCCCTCCACTTT. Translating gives CASRRRAGVVADFNSPLHF.

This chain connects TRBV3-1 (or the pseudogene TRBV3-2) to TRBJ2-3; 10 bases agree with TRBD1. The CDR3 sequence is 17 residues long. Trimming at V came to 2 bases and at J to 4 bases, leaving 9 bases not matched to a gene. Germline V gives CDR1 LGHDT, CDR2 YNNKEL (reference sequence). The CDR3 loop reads CASSQPLGGQGPDTQYF. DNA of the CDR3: TGTGCCAGCAGCCAACCTCTGGGGGGACAGGGGCCAGATACGCAGTATTTT.

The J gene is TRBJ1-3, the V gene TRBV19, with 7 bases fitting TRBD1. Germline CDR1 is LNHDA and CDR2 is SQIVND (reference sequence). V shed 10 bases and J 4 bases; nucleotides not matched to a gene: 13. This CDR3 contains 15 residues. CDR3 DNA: TGTGCCACCGCGAAGGGGGCAAAAACAGGAAACACCATATATTTT. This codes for CATAKGAKTGNTIYF.

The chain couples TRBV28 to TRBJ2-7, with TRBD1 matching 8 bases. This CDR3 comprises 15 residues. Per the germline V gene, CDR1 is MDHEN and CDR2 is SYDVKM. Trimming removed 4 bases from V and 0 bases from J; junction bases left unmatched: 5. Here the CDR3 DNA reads TGTGCCAGCAGTTCCTCCACAGGGGGCTCCTACGAGCAGTACTTC. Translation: CASSSSTGGSYEQYF.

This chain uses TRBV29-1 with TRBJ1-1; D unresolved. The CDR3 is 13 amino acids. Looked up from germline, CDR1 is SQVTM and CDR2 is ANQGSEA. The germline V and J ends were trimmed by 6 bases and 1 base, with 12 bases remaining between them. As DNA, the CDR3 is TGCAGCGTGGTAGTCAGAGGGAACACTGAAGCTTTCTTT. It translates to CSVVVRGNTEAFF.

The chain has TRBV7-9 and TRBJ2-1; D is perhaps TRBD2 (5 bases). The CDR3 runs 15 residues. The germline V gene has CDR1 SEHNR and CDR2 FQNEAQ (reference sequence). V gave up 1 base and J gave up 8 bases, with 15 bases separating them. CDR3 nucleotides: TGTGCCAGCAGCTTAGTACTAGGTCTTGGGGATGAGCAGTTCTTC. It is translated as CASSLVLGLGDEQFF.

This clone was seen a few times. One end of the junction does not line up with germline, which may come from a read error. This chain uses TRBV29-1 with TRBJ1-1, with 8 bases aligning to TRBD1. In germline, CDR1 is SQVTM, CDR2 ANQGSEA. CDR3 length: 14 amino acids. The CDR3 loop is CSVEGTGWDTEAFF. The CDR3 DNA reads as TGCAGCGTGGAAGGGACAGGCTGGGACACTGAAGCTTTCTTT.

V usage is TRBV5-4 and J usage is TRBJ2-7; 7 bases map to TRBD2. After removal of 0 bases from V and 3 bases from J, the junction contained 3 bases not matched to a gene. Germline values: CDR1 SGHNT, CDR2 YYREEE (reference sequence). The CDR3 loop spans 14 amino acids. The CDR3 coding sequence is TGTGCCAGCAGCTTGGATGGCGGGGGCTACGAGCAGTACTTC. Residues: CASSLDGGGYEQYF.

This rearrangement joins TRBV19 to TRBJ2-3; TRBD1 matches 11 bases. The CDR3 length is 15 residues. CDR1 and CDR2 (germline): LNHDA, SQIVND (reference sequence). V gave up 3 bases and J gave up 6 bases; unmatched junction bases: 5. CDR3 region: CASSIPGQGADTQYF. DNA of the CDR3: TGTGCCAGTAGTATCCCAGGACAGGGGGCCGATACGCAGTATTTT. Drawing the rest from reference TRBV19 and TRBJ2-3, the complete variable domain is DGGITQSPKYLFRKEGQNVTLSCEQNLNHDAMYWYRQDPGQGLRLIYYSQIVNDFQKGDIAEGYSVSREKKESFPLTVTSAQKNPTAFYLCASSIPGQGADTQYFGPGTRLTVL.

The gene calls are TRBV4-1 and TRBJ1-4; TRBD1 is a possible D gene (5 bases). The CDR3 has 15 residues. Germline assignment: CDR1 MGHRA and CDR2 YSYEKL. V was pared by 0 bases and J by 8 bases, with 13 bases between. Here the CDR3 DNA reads TGCGCCAGCAGCCAAGATGATGGAAGGGGCGAAAAACTGTTTTTT. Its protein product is CASSQDDGRGEKLFF.

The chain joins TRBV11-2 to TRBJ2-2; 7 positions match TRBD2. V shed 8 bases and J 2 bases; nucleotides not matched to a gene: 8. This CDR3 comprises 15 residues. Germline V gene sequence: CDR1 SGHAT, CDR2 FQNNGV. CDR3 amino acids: CASRPLAVNTGELFF. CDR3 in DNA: TGTGCCAGCCGGCCTCTAGCGGTCAACACCGGGGAGCTGTTTTTT.

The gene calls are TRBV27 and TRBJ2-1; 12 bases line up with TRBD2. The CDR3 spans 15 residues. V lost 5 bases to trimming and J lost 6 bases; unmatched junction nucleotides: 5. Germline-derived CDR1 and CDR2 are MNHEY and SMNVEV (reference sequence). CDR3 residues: CASSPASGGGNEQFF. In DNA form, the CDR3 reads TGTGCCAGCAGTCCTGCTAGCGGGGGGGGCAATGAGCAGTTCTTC.

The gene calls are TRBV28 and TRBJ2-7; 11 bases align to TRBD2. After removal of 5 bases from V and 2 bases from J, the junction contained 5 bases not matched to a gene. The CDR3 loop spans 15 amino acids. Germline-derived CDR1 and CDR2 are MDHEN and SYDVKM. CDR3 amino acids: CASSRTSGRTYEQYF. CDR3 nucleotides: TGTGCCAGCAGTCGGACTAGCGGGCGGACCTACGAGCAGTACTTC.

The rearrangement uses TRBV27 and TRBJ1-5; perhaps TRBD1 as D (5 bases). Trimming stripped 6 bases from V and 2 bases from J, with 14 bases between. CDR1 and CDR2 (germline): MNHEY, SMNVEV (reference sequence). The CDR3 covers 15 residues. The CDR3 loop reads CASSVFSGGNQPQHF. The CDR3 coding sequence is TGTGCCAGCAGCGTCTTTTCGGGGGGCAATCAGCCCCAGCATTTT.

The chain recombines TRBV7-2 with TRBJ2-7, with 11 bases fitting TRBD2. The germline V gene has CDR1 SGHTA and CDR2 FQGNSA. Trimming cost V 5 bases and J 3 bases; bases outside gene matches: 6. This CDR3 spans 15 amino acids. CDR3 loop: CASSISSGRYYEQYF. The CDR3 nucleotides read TGTGCCAGCAGCATATCTAGCGGGAGGTACTACGAGCAGTACTTC.

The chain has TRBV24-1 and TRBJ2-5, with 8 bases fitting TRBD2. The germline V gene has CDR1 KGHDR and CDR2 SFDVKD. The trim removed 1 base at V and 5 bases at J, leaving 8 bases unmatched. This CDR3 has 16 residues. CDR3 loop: CATSDFGRGGLETQYF. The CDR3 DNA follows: TGTGCCACCAGTGATTTCGGCCGGGGGGGCCTTGAGACCCAGTACTTC.

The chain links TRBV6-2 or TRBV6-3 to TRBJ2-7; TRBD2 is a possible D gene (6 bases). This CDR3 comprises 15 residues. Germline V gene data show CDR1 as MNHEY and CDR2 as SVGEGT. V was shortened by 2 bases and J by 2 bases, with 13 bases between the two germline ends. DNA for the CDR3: TGTGCCAGCAGTTACGTGGCGGGATGGACCTACGAGCAGTACTTC. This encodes CASSYVAGWTYEQYF.

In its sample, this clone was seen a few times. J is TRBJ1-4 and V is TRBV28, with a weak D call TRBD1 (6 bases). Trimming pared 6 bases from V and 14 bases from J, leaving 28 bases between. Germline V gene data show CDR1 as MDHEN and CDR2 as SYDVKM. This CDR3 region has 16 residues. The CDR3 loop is CASSLVGGNGPGGLFF. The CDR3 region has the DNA TGTGCCAGCAGCCTAGTAGGGGGAAATGGGCCCGGGGGGCTGTTTTTT.

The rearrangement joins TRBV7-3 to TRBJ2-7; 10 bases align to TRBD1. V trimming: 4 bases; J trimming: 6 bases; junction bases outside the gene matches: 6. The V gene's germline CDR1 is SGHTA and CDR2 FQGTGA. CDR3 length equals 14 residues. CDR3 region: CASSSEGTGAEQYF. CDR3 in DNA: TGTGCCAGCAGCTCCGAAGGGACAGGGGCCGAGCAGTACTTC.